The rows below give T cell receptor beta chains drawn from one sample of a study of blood T cells in healthy people across ages. MiXCR, applied by TCRdb to the 5' RACE reads, yields one record per CDR3 protein. The data contain about 1.4 million distinct CDR3 sequences, approximately 59% of them singletons. Specimen: blood. The receptors originated from a man between 18 and 35 years old in good health. Each CDR3 is given without its conserved first and last residue. A D gene is named only where the DNA matches it firmly. Clone size appears in some rows only: once, few, many, or a class for an expanded clone.

>TRBD2|-|TRBJ2-5|TRBV5-1
ASSPSGGAQETQY
>-|-|-|TRBV27
ASSLWTEMAKNIQY
>-|few|TRBJ1-2|TRBV20-1
SARVPASPYGYT
>-|-|TRBJ1-6|TRBV7-9
ASTYGGNNSPLH
>-|-|TRBJ2-1|TRBV29-1
SVDPGSYFNNEQF
>-|-|TRBJ2-7|TRBV12-3/TRBV12-4
ASSTLLGQGIYEQY
>TRBD1|-|TRBJ2-7|TRBV20-1
SARPSRQGAYEQY
>-|-|TRBJ2-2|TRBV6-5
ASSYSRQNTGELF
>-|-|TRBJ2-3|TRBV4-1
ASSPSESSTDTQY
>-|few|TRBJ2-1|TRBV7-9
AIRTAGNEQF
>TRBD2|-|TRBJ2-1|TRBV4-1
ASSQVRGTSGDDEQF
>-|-|TRBJ1-4|TRBV6-1
ASSNRVGSEKLF
>-|-|TRBJ2-7|TRBV20-1
SARDTYSYEQY
>-|once|TRBJ1-5|TRBV4-1
ASSQKTGLRSDQPQH
>-|-|TRBJ1-5|TRBV24-1
AKPEDSRQPQH
>-|-|TRBJ2-5|TRBV20-1
SASGSDQETQY
>-|few|TRBJ1-2|TRBV27
ASSLKAAYGYT
>-|-|TRBJ1-5|TRBV4-1
ASSQGDNQPQH
>-|-|TRBJ1-2|TRBV4-2
ASSQDLAGIGYT
>-|-|TRBJ2-3|TRBV4-2
ASSPPGPNGADTQY
>-|few|TRBJ2-7|TRBV28
ASSLQSDYEQY
>TRBD2|-|TRBJ2-7|TRBV5-1
ASSQQAGGTSYEQY
>TRBD1|-|TRBJ2-6|TRBV11-2
ASSLGYRDRDSGANVLT
>-|-|TRBJ1-2|TRBV6-5
ASSLLSHYGYT
>-|-|TRBJ2-7|TRBV27
VSSLTGGRLGEQY
>-|-|TRBJ1-6|TRBV4-1
ASSQDVRVTVYNSPLH
>-|-|TRBJ1-1|TRBV12-3/TRBV12-4
ASNQQAYTEAF
>-|-|TRBJ2-1|TRBV5-1
ASSAPRNSYNEQF
>-|-|TRBJ2-2|TRBV6-5
ASSYSGYGAGELF
>TRBD1|-|TRBJ2-5|TRBV7-9
AEGQGIQETQY
>-|-|TRBJ1-3|TRBV7-9
ASSLATLQGNTIY
>-|-|TRBJ2-3|TRBV20-1
SARDLAGTDTQY
>-|-|TRBJ2-7|TRBV7-9
ASSWSGSTYEQY
>-|-|TRBJ2-7|TRBV5-1
ASSFNGLEGAYEQY
>-|-|TRBJ2-4|TRBV7-9
ASSFPAVEQY
>-|-|TRBJ2-2|TRBV7-9
ASTEVASTGELF
>-|-|TRBJ2-1|TRBV12-3/TRBV12-4
ASRDGAGAYNEQF
>-|-|TRBJ1-4|TRBV12-3/TRBV12-4
ASKLTRATSREKLF